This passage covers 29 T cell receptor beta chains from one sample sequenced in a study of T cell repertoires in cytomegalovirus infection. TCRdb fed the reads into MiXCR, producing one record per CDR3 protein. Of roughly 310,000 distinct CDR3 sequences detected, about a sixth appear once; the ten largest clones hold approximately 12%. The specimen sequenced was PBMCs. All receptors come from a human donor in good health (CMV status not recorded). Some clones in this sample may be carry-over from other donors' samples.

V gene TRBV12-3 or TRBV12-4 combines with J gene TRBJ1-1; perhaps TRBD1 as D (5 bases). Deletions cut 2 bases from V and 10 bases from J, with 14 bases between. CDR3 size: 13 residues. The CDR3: CASSLRGTGTAFF. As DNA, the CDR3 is TGTGCCAGCAGTTTAAGGGGAACGGGGACAGCTTTCTTT.

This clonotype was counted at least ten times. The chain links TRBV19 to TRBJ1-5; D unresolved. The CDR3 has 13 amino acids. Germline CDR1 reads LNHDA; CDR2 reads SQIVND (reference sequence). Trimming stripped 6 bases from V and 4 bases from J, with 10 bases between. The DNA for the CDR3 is TGTGCCAGTAGCCCCCAGGTGAATCAGCCCCAGCATTTT. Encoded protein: CASSPQVNQPQHF.

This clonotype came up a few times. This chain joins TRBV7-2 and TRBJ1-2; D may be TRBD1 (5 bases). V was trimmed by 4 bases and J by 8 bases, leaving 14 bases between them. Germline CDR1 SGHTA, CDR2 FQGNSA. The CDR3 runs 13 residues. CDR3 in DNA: TGTGCCAGCAGCTCAACAGGAAGCGGGGGCTACACCTTC. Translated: CASSSTGSGGYTF.

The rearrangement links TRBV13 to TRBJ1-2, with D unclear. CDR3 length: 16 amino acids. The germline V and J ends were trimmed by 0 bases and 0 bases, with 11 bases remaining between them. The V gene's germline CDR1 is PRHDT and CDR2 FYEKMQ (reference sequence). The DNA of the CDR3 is TGTGCCAGCAGCTTAGGGTTTGAGGAAACTAACTATGGCTACACCTTC. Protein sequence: CASSLGFEETNYGYTF.

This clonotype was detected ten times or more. CDR3 nucleotide sequence: TGTGCCAGCAGTTTGAGAAGCGTTGAGAACACTGAAGCTTTCTTT. The encoded protein is CASSLRSVENTEAFF. The chain recombines TRBV28 with TRBJ1-1; no definite D call. V was clipped by 3 bases and J by 1 base, with 12 bases between them. The CDR3 length is 15 residues. In germline, CDR1 is MDHEN, CDR2 SYDVKM.

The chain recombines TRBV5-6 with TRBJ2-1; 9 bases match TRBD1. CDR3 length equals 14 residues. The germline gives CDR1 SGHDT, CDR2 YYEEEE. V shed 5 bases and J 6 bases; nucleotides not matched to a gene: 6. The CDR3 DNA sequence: TGTGCCAGCAGGCCGGGACAGGGATTCAATGAGCAGTTCTTC. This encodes CASRPGQGFNEQFF.

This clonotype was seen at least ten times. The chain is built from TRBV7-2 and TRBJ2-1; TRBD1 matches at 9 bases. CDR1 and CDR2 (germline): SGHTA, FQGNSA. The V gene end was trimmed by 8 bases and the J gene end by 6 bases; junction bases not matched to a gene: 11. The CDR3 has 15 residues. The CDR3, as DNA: TGTGCCAGCTCACAGGGGGCAGTTGGTGTCAATGAGCAGTTCTTC. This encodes CASSQGAVGVNEQFF.

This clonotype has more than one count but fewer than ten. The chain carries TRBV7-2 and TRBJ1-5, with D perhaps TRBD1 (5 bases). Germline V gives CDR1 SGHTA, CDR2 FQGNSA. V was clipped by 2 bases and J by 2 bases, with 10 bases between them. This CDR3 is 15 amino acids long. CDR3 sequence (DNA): TGTGCCAGCAGCTTAATGAGGGACGGCAATCAGCCCCAGCATTTT. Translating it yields CASSLMRDGNQPQHF. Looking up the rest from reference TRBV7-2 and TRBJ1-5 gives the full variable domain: GAGVSQSPSNKVTEKGKDVELRCDPISGHTALYWYRQSLGQGLEFLIYFQGNSAPDKSGLPSDRFSAERTGGSVSTLTIQRTQQEDSAVYLCASSLMRDGNQPQHFGDGTRLSIL.

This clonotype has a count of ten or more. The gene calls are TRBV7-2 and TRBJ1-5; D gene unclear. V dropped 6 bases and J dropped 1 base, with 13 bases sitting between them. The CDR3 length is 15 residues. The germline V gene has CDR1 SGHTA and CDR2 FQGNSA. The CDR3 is CASRLGRGSNQPQHF. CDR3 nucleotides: TGTGCCAGCAGACTTGGACGGGGAAGCAATCAGCCCCAGCATTTT.

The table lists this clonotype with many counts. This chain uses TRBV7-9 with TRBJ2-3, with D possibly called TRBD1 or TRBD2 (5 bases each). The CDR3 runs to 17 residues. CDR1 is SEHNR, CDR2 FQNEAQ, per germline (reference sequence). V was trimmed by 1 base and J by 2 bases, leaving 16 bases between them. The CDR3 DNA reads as TGTGCCAGCAGCTTAGTCCGGGGCCGACAGTACACAGATACGCAGTATTTT. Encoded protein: CASSLVRGRQYTDTQYF. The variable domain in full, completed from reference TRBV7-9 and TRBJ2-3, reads DTGVSQNPRHKITKRGQNVTFRCDPISEHNRLYWYRQTLGQGPEFLTYFQNEAQLEKSRLLSDRFSAERPKGSFSTLEIQRTEQGDSAMYLCASSLVRGRQYTDTQYFGPGTRLTVL.

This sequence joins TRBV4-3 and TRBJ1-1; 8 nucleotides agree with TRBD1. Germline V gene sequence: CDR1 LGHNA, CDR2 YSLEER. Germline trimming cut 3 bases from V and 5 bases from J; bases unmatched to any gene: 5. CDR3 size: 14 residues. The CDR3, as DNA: TGCGCCAGCAGCCACCTCGGACAGGGTACTGAAGCTTTCTTT. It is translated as CASSHLGQGTEAFF.

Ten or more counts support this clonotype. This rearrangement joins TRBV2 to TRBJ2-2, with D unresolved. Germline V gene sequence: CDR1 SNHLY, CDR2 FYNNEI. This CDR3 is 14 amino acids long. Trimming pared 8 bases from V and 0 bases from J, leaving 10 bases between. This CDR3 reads CASLQLANTGELFF. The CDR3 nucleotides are TGTGCCAGCTTACAGCTAGCGAACACCGGGGAGCTGTTTTTT.

CDR3 nucleotides: TGCGCCAGCAGCCAGGCCCTGGGACTAGCGGGGGCTATAGGGCAGTATTTT. It specifies CASSQALGLAGAIGQYF. The chain joins TRBV4-3 to TRBJ2-3; 14 positions match TRBD2. The V gene's germline CDR1 is LGHNA and CDR2 YSLEER. V lost 3 bases, J lost 11 bases, and 13 bases stayed unmatched. CDR3 size: 17 residues.

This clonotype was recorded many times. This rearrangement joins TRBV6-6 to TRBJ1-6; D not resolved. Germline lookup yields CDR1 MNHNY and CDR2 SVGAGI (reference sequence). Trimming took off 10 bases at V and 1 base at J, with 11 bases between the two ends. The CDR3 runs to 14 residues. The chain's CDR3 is CATCGVSYNSPLHF. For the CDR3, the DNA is TGTGCCACCTGCGGGGTTTCCTATAATTCACCCCTCCACTTT.

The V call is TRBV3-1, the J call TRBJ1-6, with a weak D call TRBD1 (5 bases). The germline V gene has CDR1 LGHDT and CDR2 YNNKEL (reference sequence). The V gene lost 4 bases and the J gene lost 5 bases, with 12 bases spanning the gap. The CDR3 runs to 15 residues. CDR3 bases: TGTGCCAGCAGCCCGTCCGGGACCGATAATTCACCCCTCCACTTT. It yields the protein CASSPSGTDNSPLHF.

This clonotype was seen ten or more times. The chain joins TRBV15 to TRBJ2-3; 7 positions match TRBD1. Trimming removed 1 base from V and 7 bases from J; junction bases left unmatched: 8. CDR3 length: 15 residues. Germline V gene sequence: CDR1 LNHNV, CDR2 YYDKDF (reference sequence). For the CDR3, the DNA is TGTGCCACCAGCAGAGTGGGGCAGGGGGAAAATACGCAGTATTTT. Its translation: CATSRVGQGENTQYF.

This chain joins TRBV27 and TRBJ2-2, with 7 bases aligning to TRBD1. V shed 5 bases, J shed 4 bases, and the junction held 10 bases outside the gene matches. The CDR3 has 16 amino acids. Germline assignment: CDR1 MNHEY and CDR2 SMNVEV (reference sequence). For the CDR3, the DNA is TGTGCCAGCAGTCTTACAGGGGTTTTAGGCACCGGGGAGCTGTTTTTT. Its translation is CASSLTGVLGTGELFF.

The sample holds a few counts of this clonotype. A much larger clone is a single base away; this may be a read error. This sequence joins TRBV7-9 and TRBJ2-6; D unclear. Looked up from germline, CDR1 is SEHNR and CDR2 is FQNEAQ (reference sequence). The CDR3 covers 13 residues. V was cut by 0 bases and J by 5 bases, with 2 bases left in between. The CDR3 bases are TGTGCCAGCAGCTTAGCCCGGGCCAACGTCCTGACTTTC. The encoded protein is CASSLARANVLTF.

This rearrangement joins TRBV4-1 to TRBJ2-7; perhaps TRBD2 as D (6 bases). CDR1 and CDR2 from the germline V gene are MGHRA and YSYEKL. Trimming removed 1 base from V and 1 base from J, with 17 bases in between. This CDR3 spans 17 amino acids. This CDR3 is CASSQVVPGGNSYEQYF. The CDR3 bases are TGCGCCAGCAGCCAAGTGGTTCCCGGGGGTAATTCCTACGAGCAGTACTTC.

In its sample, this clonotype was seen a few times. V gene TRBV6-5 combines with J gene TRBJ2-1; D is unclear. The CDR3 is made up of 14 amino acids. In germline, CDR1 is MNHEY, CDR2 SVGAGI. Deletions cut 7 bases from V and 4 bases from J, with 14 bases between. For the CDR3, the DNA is TGTGCCAGCATGTCGCTCCAGGCGTACAATGAGCAGTTCTTC. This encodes CASMSLQAYNEQFF.

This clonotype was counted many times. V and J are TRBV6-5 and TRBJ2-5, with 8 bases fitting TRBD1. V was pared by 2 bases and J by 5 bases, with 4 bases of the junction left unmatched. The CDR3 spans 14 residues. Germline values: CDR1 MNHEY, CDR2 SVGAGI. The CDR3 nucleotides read TGTGCCAGCAGTTACGACAGGGGAACGGAGACCCAGTACTTC. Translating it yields CASSYDRGTETQYF.

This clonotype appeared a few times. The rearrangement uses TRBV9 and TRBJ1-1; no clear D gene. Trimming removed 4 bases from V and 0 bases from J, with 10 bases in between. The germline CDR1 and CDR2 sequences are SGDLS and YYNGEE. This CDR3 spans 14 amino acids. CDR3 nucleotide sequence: TGTGCCAGCAGCCCCATAGGGTTGAACACTGAAGCTTTCTTT. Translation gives CASSPIGLNTEAFF.

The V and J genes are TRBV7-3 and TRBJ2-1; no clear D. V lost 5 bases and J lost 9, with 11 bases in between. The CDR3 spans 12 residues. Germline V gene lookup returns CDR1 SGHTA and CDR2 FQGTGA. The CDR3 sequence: CASSNPLGEQFF. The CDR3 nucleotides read TGTGCCAGCAGCAACCCATTGGGTGAGCAGTTCTTC. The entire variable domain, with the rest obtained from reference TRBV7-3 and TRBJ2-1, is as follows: GAGVSQTPSNKVTEKGKYVELRCDPISGHTALYWYRQSLGQGPEFLIYFQGTGAADDSGLPNDRFFAVRPEGSVSTLKIQRTERGDSAVYLCASSNPLGEQFFGPGTRLTVL.

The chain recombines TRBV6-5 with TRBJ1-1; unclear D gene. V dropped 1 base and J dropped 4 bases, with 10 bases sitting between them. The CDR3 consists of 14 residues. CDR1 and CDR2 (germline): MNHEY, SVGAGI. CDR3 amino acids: CASSYYSTFTEAFF. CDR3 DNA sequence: TGTGCCAGCAGTTACTACAGCACCTTCACTGAAGCTTTCTTT.

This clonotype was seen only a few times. The CDR3 sequence is CASRREEAYEQYF. CDR3 coding DNA: TGTGCCAGCAGACGAGAGGAGGCCTACGAGCAGTACTTC. The chain joins TRBV7-9 to TRBJ2-7, with D perhaps TRBD2 (5 bases). Trimming took off 6 bases at V and 2 bases at J, with 11 bases between the two ends. There are 13 residues in the CDR3. Germline V CDR1 and CDR2: SEHNR, FQNEAQ (reference sequence).

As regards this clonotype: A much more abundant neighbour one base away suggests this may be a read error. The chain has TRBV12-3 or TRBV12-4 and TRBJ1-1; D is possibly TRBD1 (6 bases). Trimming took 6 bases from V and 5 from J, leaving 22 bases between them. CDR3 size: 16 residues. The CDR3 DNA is TGTGCCAGCAGGGGAGGCGGGACAAGGGTTGGAACTGAAGCTTTCTTT. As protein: CASRGGGTRVGTEAFF.

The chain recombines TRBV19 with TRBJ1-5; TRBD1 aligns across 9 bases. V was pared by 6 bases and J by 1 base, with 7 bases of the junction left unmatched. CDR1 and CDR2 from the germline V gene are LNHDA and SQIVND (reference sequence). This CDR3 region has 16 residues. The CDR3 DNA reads TGTGCCAGTAGCTCAACAGGGGGCTGGAGCAATCAGCCCCAGCATTTT. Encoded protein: CASSSTGGWSNQPQHF.

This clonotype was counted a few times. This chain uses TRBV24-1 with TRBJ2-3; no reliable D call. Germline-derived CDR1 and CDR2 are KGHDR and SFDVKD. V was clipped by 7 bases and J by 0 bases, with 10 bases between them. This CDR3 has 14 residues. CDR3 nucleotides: TGTGCCACCAGCTCGGGCGCTAGCACAGATACGCAGTATTTT. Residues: CATSSGASTDTQYF.

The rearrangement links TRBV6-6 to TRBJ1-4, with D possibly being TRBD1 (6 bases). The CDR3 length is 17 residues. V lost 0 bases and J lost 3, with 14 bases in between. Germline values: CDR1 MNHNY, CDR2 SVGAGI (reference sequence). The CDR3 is CASSYSGGGRPNEKLFF. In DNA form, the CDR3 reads TGTGCCAGCAGTTACTCGGGGGGGGGGCGACCTAATGAAAAACTGTTTTTT.